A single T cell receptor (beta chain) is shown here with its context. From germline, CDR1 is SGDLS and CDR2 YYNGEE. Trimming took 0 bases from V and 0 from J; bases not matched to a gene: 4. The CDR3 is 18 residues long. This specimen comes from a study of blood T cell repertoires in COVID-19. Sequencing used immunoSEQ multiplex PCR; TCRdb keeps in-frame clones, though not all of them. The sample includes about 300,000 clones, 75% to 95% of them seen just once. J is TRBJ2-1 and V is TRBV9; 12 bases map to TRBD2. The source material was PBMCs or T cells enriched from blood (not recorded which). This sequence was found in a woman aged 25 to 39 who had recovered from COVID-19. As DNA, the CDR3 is TGTGCCAGCAGCGTAGCACTAGCGGGGGGTAGCTCCTACAATGAGCAGTTCTTC. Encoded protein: CASSVALAGGSSYNEQFF.